One and the same sample provided the 5 T cell receptor beta chains below, sequenced in a study of cytomegalovirus exposure and HLA in healthy donors. Assay: immunoSEQ multiplex PCR; the TCRdb copy retains only in-frame clones and omits some. The table lists 43,000 or so clones, 92% of them singletons, with less than 6.5% in the top ten. Sequencing used PBMCs. These receptors came from a man between 18 and 29 years old in good health and CMV-seronegative.

The rearrangement links TRBV4-2 to TRBJ2-1, with TRBD2 identical over 8 bases. V lost 3 bases and J lost 6; bases outside the gene matches: 7. CDR1 and CDR2 (germline): LGHNA, YNFKEQ. The CDR3 totals 15 residues. CDR3 in amino acids: CASSQGAGVGNEQFF. The CDR3, as DNA: TGTGCCAGCAGCCAGGGAGCGGGAGTGGGCAATGAGCAGTTCTTC.

The chain has TRBV5-4 and TRBJ2-1; 11 nucleotides agree with TRBD2. V lost 0 bases, J lost 6 bases, and 5 bases stayed unmatched. Germline CDR1 is SGHNT and CDR2 is YYREEE (reference sequence). CDR3 length equals 16 residues. The CDR3 is CASSLGPLAGVNEQFF. DNA of the CDR3: TGTGCCAGCAGCTTGGGTCCACTAGCGGGGGTCAATGAGCAGTTCTTC. Variable domain in full (rest from reference TRBV5-4 and TRBJ2-1): ETGVTQSPTHLIKTRGQQVTLRCSSQSGHNTVSWYQQALGQGPQFIFQYYREEENGRGNFPPRFSGLQFPNYSSELNVNALELDDSALYLCASSLGPLAGVNEQFFGPGTRLTVL.

The V and J genes are TRBV7-3 and TRBJ2-3; 9 bases match TRBD2. Per germline, CDR1 SGHTA and CDR2 FQGTGA. The CDR3 loop spans 15 amino acids. J lost 2 bases, V lost 5 bases, and 5 bases had no gene match. CDR3 DNA sequence: TGTGCCAGCAGCACCAGCGGGGGGTACACAGATACGCAGTATTTT. Its translation is CASSTSGGYTDTQYF.

The chain employs TRBV7-3 and TRBJ2-5, with a possible D match to TRBD1 (6 bases). CDR1 is SGHTA, CDR2 FQGTGA, per germline. CDR3 length: 15 residues. Trimming stripped 3 bases from V and 2 bases from J, with 13 bases between. CDR3 sequence (DNA): TGTGCCAGCAGCTTTACAGGGTCTTGGCAAGAGACCCAGTACTTC. It yields the protein CASSFTGSWQETQYF.

The CDR3 region has the DNA TGTGCCAGCAGTTCAGGGTATAGCAATCAGCCCCAGCATTTT. Residues: CASSSGYSNQPQHF. J is TRBJ1-5 and V is TRBV2; tentatively, D is TRBD1 (5 bases). V shed 5 bases and J shed 0 bases, with 8 bases lying between them. In germline, CDR1 is SNHLY, CDR2 FYNNEI. There are 14 residues in the CDR3.